This T cell receptor (beta chain) came from a study of early T cells in non-severe SARS-CoV-2 infection. Points from the study as a whole: Clonotype matching in VDJdb favored anti-spike CD8 responses and did not capture private and CD4 specificities.

Of note for this clonotype: Its antigen remains unidentified.

The V segment lost 4 bases and the J segment 5 bases; nucleotides outside the gene matches: 4. Germline V gives CDR1 LGHNA, CDR2 YNFKEQ. This CDR3 has 16 residues. Unique molecular identifiers tagged individual cDNA molecules. One entry per CDR3 protein, called by TCRdb with MiXCR from the 5' RACE reads. The sample has 35,000 to 45,000 distinct CDR3 sequences; approximately 5.3% are singletons. The chain is built from TRBV4-2 and TRBJ2-1; 14 nucleotides match TRBD2. The origin of this receptor is an adult who was a healthcare worker with PCR-confirmed SARS-CoV-2 infection or an uninfected control (not recorded which). Sequencing used whole blood. The CDR3 is CASSRGTSGGNNEQFF. CDR3 coding DNA: TGTGCCAGCAGCCGCGGGACTAGCGGGGGTAACAATGAGCAGTTCTTC.